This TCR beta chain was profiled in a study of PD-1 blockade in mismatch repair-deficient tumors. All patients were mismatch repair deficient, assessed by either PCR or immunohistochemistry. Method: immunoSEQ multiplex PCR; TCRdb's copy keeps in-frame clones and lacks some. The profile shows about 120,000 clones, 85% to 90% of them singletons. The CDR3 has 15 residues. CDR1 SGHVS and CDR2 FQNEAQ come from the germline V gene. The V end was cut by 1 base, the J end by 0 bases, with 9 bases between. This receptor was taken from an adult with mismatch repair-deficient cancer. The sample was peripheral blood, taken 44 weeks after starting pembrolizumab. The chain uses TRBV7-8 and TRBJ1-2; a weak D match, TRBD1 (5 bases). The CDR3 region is CASSLVRGTNYGYTF. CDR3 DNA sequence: TGTGCCAGCAGCTTAGTTCGGGGGACTAACTATGGCTACACCTTC.